The 29 T cell receptor beta chains given below trace back to one sample, sequenced in a study of cytomegalovirus exposure and HLA in healthy donors. PCR was performed using 60 Vbeta and 13 Jbeta primers. The assay was immunoSEQ multiplex PCR, and TCRdb's table has in-frame clones only and misses some. The sample lists 150,000 to 200,000 clones, roughly 81% occurring once. The sequenced sample consisted of PBMCs. These receptors were collected from a woman under 30 in good health and CMV-seropositive.

The rearrangement uses TRBV14 and TRBJ2-5; TRBD1 matches at 8 bases. Germline values: CDR1 SGHDN, CDR2 FVKESK. The CDR3 has 14 amino acids. Trimming at V came to 4 bases and at J to 5 bases, leaving 6 bases not matched to a gene. The CDR3 region is CASSRLTGEETQYF. The CDR3 nucleotides read TGTGCCAGCAGCCGCCTGACAGGGGAGGAGACCCAGTACTTC.

The chain joins TRBV5-1 to TRBJ2-7, with 9 bases aligning to TRBD1. After removal of 1 base from V and 3 bases from J, the junction contained 11 bases not matched to a gene. CDR1 is SGHRS, CDR2 YFSETQ, per germline. This CDR3 has 17 residues. In nucleotides, the CDR3 is TGCGCCAGCAGCTTGTTGGATATGGCGGACAGGGGCTACGAGCAGTACTTC. It encodes CASSLLDMADRGYEQYF.

The rearrangement links TRBV6-5 to TRBJ1-6; 11 bases are a match to TRBD1. The V segment lost 7 bases and the J segment 10 bases; nucleotides outside the gene matches: 3. This CDR3 has 13 residues. Germline CDR1 and CDR2: MNHEY and SVGAGI. The CDR3 DNA reads as TGTGCCAGCACGGGGACAGGGGGGTCACCCCTCCACTTT. Its translation is CASTGTGGSPLHF.

The rearrangement joins TRBV7-9 to TRBJ2-7; no definite D call. In germline, CDR1 is SEHNR, CDR2 FQNEAQ (reference sequence). CDR3 length equals 13 residues. V gave up 5 bases and J gave up 3 bases, with 11 bases separating them. CDR3 in DNA: TGTGCCAGCAGCACCGGTCCCATCTACGAGCAGTACTTC. It yields the protein CASSTGPIYEQYF. Based on the CDR3 plus reference TRBV7-9 and TRBJ2-7, the full variable domain is DTGVSQNPRHKITKRGQNVTFRCDPISEHNRLYWYRQTLGQGPEFLTYFQNEAQLEKSRLLSDRFSAERPKGSFSTLEIQRTEQGDSAMYLCASSTGPIYEQYFGPGTRLTVT.

This rearrangement joins TRBV9 to TRBJ2-5; D ambiguous. CDR1 is SGDLS, CDR2 YYNGEE, per germline. The CDR3 extends over 12 amino acids. With 0 bases removed from V and 5 bases from J, the gap between germline ends came to 5 bases. This chain's CDR3 is CASSVESETQYF. The DNA of the CDR3 is TGTGCCAGCAGCGTAGAGAGTGAGACCCAGTACTTC.

CDR3 nucleotide sequence: TGCGCCAGCAGCCCGACTAGCGGGGGGACCTACGAGCAGTACTTC. Translation gives CASSPTSGGTYEQYF. This rearrangement joins TRBV5-1 to TRBJ2-7; 13 positions agree with TRBD2. J lost 2 bases, V lost 4 bases, and 3 bases had no gene match. In germline, CDR1 is SGHRS, CDR2 YFSETQ. This CDR3 is built from 15 residues.

The chain employs TRBV4-3 and TRBJ2-2; TRBD1 matches 10 bases. The CDR3 consists of 19 residues. CDR1 and CDR2 (germline): LGHNA, YSLEER. Unmatched junction bases numbered 21, after V lost 8 bases and J lost 6 bases. CDR3 nucleotides: TGCGCCAGCTATTCTTACCCGCGCCCCGGGACAGGGGTATCCGGGGAGCTGTTTTTT. This gives the protein CASYSYPRPGTGVSGELFF.

This clone has just a few counts. This chain connects TRBV4-3 to TRBJ2-3, with D maybe TRBD2 (6 bases). The germline V gene has CDR1 LGHNA and CDR2 YSLEER. This CDR3 is built from 16 residues. V was clipped by 1 base and J by 4 bases, with 15 bases between them. CDR3 nucleotide sequence: TGCGCCAGCAGCCAAGGGCTAGCGAGCGGGCCAGATACGCAGTATTTT. Its protein is CASSQGLASGPDTQYF.

The V call is TRBV30, the J call TRBJ2-2, with 8 bases that match TRBD2. The CDR3 runs 20 residues. Germline V CDR1 and CDR2: GTSNPN, SVGIG (reference sequence). With V trimmed by 0 bases and J by 7 bases, 22 bases remained unmatched. This chain's CDR3 is CAWSVHVAVPRGGAGGELFF. The CDR3 DNA sequence: TGTGCCTGGAGTGTACATGTAGCGGTCCCCCGGGGGGGGGCAGGCGGGGAGCTGTTTTTT.

V is TRBV7-8 and J is TRBJ2-2; D gene uncertain. The CDR3 totals 15 residues. V lost 5 bases, J lost 1 base, and 11 bases lay in between. Germline-derived CDR1 and CDR2 are SGHVS and FQNEAQ. The CDR3 coding sequence is TGTGCCAGCAGCCTACCGAGGCTGAACACCGGGGAGCTGTTTTTT. Encoded protein: CASSLPRLNTGELFF.

The chain has TRBV19 and TRBJ2-7; 10 bases are shared with TRBD1. The CDR3 totals 14 residues. Germline V gives CDR1 LNHDA, CDR2 SQIVND (reference sequence). Trimming cost V 5 bases and J 2 bases; bases outside gene matches: 3. CDR3 region: CASSPGTGAYEQYF. CDR3 nucleotide sequence: TGTGCCAGTAGTCCCGGGACAGGGGCCTACGAGCAGTACTTC.

This rearrangement joins TRBV6-5 to TRBJ1-5; tentatively, D is TRBD1 (5 bases). The germline CDR1 and CDR2 sequences are MNHEY and SVGAGI. V lost 8 bases and J lost 6, with 14 bases in between. CDR3 length: 13 residues. CDR3 in DNA: TGTGCCAGCCAGGGAGGGAGCGGTCAGCCCCAGCATTTT. Encoded protein: CASQGGSGQPQHF.

CDR3 region: CASSTRTGGTDTQYF. In DNA form, the CDR3 reads TGTGCCAGCAGTACGCGGACAGGGGGGACAGATACGCAGTATTTT. V is TRBV6-5 and J is TRBJ2-3; 10 bases match TRBD1. The CDR3 consists of 15 residues. From germline, CDR1 is MNHEY and CDR2 SVGAGI. V lost 5 bases to trimming and J lost 3 bases; unmatched junction nucleotides: 5.

The V call is TRBV27, the J call TRBJ2-2, with D possibly TRBD1 on 6 matching bases. Germline-derived CDR1 and CDR2 are MNHEY and SMNVEV (reference sequence). The CDR3 sequence is 13 residues long. The V end was cut by 4 bases, the J end by 5 bases, with 8 bases between. CDR3 amino acids: CASSSDRTGELFF. The CDR3 region has the DNA TGTGCCAGCAGTTCAGACAGGACCGGGGAGCTGTTTTTT.

This sequence joins TRBV4-1 and TRBJ1-1; 7 bases fit TRBD1. The CDR3 extends over 17 amino acids. Germline V CDR1 and CDR2: MGHRA, YSYEKL. V shed 0 bases and J 1 base; nucleotides not matched to a gene: 8. This CDR3 is CASSQDKFRGWNTEAFF. The CDR3 bases are TGCGCCAGCAGCCAAGATAAATTCAGGGGGTGGAACACTGAAGCTTTCTTT.

The chain joins TRBV6-6 to TRBJ2-7; 7 bases agree with TRBD2. Germline CDR1 and CDR2: MNHNY and SVGAGI (reference sequence). The junction had 5 bases not matched to a gene; V was cut back by 8 bases and J by 1 base. This CDR3 has 13 amino acids. The CDR3 DNA reads TGTGCCAGCGCACGGGGGGTATCCTACGAGCAGTACTTC. Its translation: CASARGVSYEQYF.

The count of this clone is one. The rearrangement uses TRBV5-6 and TRBJ2-7; 7 bases are a match to TRBD1. The CDR3 consists of 16 residues. V gave up 4 bases and J gave up 2 bases; unmatched junction bases: 12. Germline loops: CDR1 SGHDT, CDR2 YYEEEE. This CDR3 reads CASSKRTGFRAYEQYF. The DNA of the CDR3 is TGTGCCAGCAGCAAGCGGACAGGTTTTAGAGCCTACGAGCAGTACTTC.

The sample holds one count of this clone. V usage is TRBV28 and J usage is TRBJ2-7, with a weak D call TRBD1 (5 bases). Germline CDR1 and CDR2: MDHEN and SYDVKM. The CDR3 runs 12 residues. V lost 6 bases and J lost 4, with 10 bases in between. The CDR3 sequence is CASRGVVYEQYF. In DNA, the CDR3 is TGTGCCAGCAGAGGGGTAGTATACGAGCAGTACTTC.

This chain uses TRBV7-8 with TRBJ1-2, with D unresolved. There are 16 residues in the CDR3. V was pared by 2 bases and J by 3 bases, with 16 bases between. Germline loops: CDR1 SGHVS, CDR2 FQNEAQ. The DNA for the CDR3 is TGTGCCAGCAGCTTAACGCTTGTCTCACCGGACTATGGCTACACCTTC. Translation gives CASSLTLVSPDYGYTF.

The chain recombines TRBV2 with TRBJ2-3; D unresolved. The length of the CDR3 is 14 residues. Germline V lookup: CDR1 SNHLY, CDR2 FYNNEI. Trimming shortened V by 5 bases and J by 4 bases, and 13 bases separated the two germline ends. CDR3 sequence reads: CASSRESVPDTQYF. In DNA, the CDR3 is TGTGCCAGCAGTCGTGAAAGCGTTCCAGATACGCAGTATTTT.

The chain recombines TRBV15 with TRBJ2-1, with 11 bases identical to TRBD2. V shed 6 bases and J 4 bases; nucleotides not matched to a gene: 8. The germline gives CDR1 LNHNV, CDR2 YYDKDF (reference sequence). The CDR3 sequence is 16 residues long. In DNA form, the CDR3 reads TGTGCCACCAGTGGGAGTAGCGGGGGGGCATACAATGAGCAGTTCTTC. It is translated as CATSGSSGGAYNEQFF.

This chain uses TRBV29-1 with TRBJ2-7, with no clear D. The germline V and J ends were trimmed by 4 bases and 0 bases, with 7 bases remaining between them. The germline V gene encodes CDR1 SQVTM and CDR2 ANQGSEA. The CDR3 contains 12 residues. CDR3 sequence reads: CSVVANSYEQYF. The CDR3 region has the DNA TGCAGCGTTGTGGCCAACTCCTACGAGCAGTACTTC.

V usage is TRBV6-5 and J usage is TRBJ1-5; TRBD1 might be the D (5 bases). V was clipped by 5 bases and J by 9 bases, with 11 bases between them. The CDR3 runs 12 residues. In germline, CDR1 is MNHEY, CDR2 SVGAGI. The CDR3 spells CASSITQGPQHF. The CDR3 nucleotides read TGTGCCAGCAGTATTACCCAGGGGCCCCAGCATTTT.

The chain has TRBV2 and TRBJ2-7, with D possibly TRBD1 on 5 matching bases. With 7 bases removed from V and 6 bases from J, the gap between germline ends came to 19 bases. This CDR3 spans 14 amino acids. Germline loops: CDR1 SNHLY, CDR2 FYNNEI. The CDR3 DNA reads TGTGCCAGCATCTCGTTTGGGGCCGCCGGCGAGCAGTACTTC. Its translation: CASISFGAAGEQYF.

The CDR3 here is CASSYRGTGGRNEQFF. DNA of the CDR3: TGTGCCAGCAGTTACCGGGGGACAGGGGGTCGAAATGAGCAGTTCTTC. The rearrangement joins TRBV6-5 to TRBJ2-1; 11 bases fit TRBD1. Germline trimming cut 2 bases from V and 7 bases from J; bases unmatched to any gene: 7. Germline V gives CDR1 MNHEY, CDR2 SVGAGI. CDR3 length equals 16 residues.

CDR3 region: CASSLLAGVNTGELFF. CDR3 nucleotide sequence: TGTGCCAGCAGCCTCCTAGCGGGGGTGAACACCGGGGAGCTGTTTTTT. V gene TRBV7-3 combines with J gene TRBJ2-2, with 10 positions matching TRBD2. Germline V gene sequence: CDR1 SGHTA, CDR2 FQGTGA. The CDR3 runs to 16 residues. V lost 5 bases, J lost 1 base, and 4 bases stayed unmatched.

A single count supports this clone. The gene calls are TRBV19 and TRBJ2-1; D is undetermined. The CDR3 totals 13 residues. Germline values: CDR1 LNHDA, CDR2 SQIVND (reference sequence). V was clipped by 6 bases and J by 2 bases, with 8 bases between them. CDR3 DNA: TGTGCCAGTAGCAGAGACACCTACAATGAGCAGTTCTTC. Its translation is CASSRDTYNEQFF.

To note about this clone: Relative to the germline gene, one junction end is altered; a read error may explain this. The V and J genes are TRBV30 and TRBJ2-6; a weak D match, TRBD1 (6 bases). The germline gives CDR1 GTSNPN, CDR2 SVGIG (reference sequence). CDR3 size: 16 residues. The CDR3 loop is CAWSQSGVSGANGLTF. The CDR3 nucleotides are TGTGCCTGGAGTCAGTCAGGGGTTTCCGGGGCCAACGGCCTGACTTTC.

The chain combines TRBV11-2 with TRBJ2-2; 7 bases are a match to TRBD1. Losses at the gene ends were 5 bases for V and 0 bases for J; bases not matched to a gene: 9. Germline assignment: CDR1 SGHAT and CDR2 FQNNGV. This CDR3 region has 17 residues. CDR3 DNA: TGTGCCAGCAGCCCACGGACAGGTTTTGCGAACACCGGGGAGCTGTTTTTT. Its protein is CASSPRTGFANTGELFF. The full variable domain, completed using reference TRBV11-2 and TRBJ2-2, is EAGVAQSPRYKIIEKRQSVAFWCNPISGHATLYWYQQILGQGPKLLIQFQNNGVVDDSQLPKDRFSAERLKGVDSTLKIQPAKLEDSAVYLCASSPRTGFANTGELFFGEGSRLTVL.